This TCR beta chain was found in a study of CD8 T cells in Susac syndrome. TCR beta from blood CD8+ and CD4+ T cells was sequenced. Included as multiple sclerosis controls were treatment-naive patients who had stable or active relapsing-remitting disease. FACS was used to enrich TEMRA cells, whereas the CD8+ and CD4+ T cells were obtained by negative isolation. The CDR3 length is 12 residues. V shed 6 bases and J 3 bases; nucleotides not matched to a gene: 0. The RNA input was roughly 0.45 to 1 ug, and it was reverse transcribed with random hexamers. Amplification of TCR beta CDR3 by immunoSEQ multiplex PCR spanned 54 Vbeta and 13 Jbeta. MiXCR, applied by TCRdb to the immunoSEQ multiplex PCR reads, yields one record per CDR3 protein. Seen here are roughly 180,000 distinct CDR3 sequences, about 93% observed once, and the top ten hold roughly 0.1%.

The receptor was isolated from a human donor with multiple sclerosis. Material for sequencing was CD4+ T cells from PBMCs. The chain joins TRBV12-3 or TRBV12-4 to TRBJ2-3; TRBD2 matches 7 bases. CDR3: CASRGGTDTQYF. In DNA, the CDR3 is TGTGCCAGCAGGGGAGGGACAGATACGCAGTATTTT.